This T cell receptor (beta chain) was identified during a study of T cells in Graves' hyperthyroidism and ophthalmopathy. This clonotype was counted many times. The investigators amplified TCR beta CDR3 regions from RNA transcripts. With the HTBI primer set, the TCR CDR3 went through a first round of RT-PCR. TCRdb re-derived calls from the multiplex PCR reads in MiXCR, one entry per CDR3 protein. The sample carries over 350,000 distinct CDR3 sequences, about a fifth recorded once. This CDR3 spans 16 amino acids. CDR1 SGHAT and CDR2 FQNNGV come from the germline V gene. V lost 5 bases, J lost 0 bases, and 14 bases lay in between.

This sequence joins TRBV11-2 and TRBJ2-1; the D gene is possibly TRBD2 (6 bases). The origin of this receptor is a man aged 18 to 29 with Graves' ophthalmopathy. What was sequenced was blood. CDR3 region: CASSRGGESSYNEQFF. The CDR3 nucleotides read TGTGCCAGCAGCCGGGGCGGGGAAAGCTCCTACAATGAGCAGTTCTTC.